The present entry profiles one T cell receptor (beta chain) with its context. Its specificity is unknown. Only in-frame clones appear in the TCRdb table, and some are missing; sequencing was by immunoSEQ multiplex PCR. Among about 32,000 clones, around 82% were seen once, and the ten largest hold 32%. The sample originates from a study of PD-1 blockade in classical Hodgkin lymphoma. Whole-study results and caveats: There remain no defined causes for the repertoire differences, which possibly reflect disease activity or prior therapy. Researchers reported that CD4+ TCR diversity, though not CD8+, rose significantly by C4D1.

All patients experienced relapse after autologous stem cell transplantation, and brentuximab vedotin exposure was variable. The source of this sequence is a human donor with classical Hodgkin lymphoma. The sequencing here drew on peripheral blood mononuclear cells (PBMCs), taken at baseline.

For the CDR3, the DNA is TGTGCCACCAGCAGAGAAGCCAATCAGCCCCAGCATTTT. This translates into CATSREANQPQHF. V and J are TRBV15 and TRBJ1-5; D is unclear. CDR3 length equals 13 residues. The germline V gene encodes CDR1 LNHNV and CDR2 YYDKDF (reference sequence). V was shortened by 0 bases and J by 3 bases, with 3 bases between the two germline ends.